The rows below give T cell receptor beta chains drawn from one sample of a study of CD8 T cells in ankylosing spondylitis. TCRdb re-derived calls from the 5' RACE reads in MiXCR, one entry per CDR3 protein. The sample holds some 450,000 distinct CDR3 sequences, 15% to 20% seen once. Sequencing used blood, either unsorted or a sorted T cell fraction (not recorded which). The receptors come from a male donor with ankylosing spondylitis. Both conserved end residues are part of each CDR3. The D gene is left open where the match is weak. Not every row has a clone size; where given, it reads once, few, many or a size class.

J | size | V | D | DNA | CDR3
TRBJ1-6 | NA | TRBV27 | NA | TGTGCCAGCAGTGGGGGAAGTCGGTATTCACCCCTCCACTTT | CASSGGSRYSPLHF
TRBJ2-3 | NA | TRBV12-3/TRBV12-4 | TRBD1 | TGTGCCAGCAGCCCAAACAGGGGTAAAACAGATACGCAGTATTTT | CASSPNRGKTDTQYF
TRBJ1-5 | few | TRBV20-1 | TRBD1 | TGCAGTGCTAAAGGGCCCACAGGGGCGGGTCAGCCCCAGCATTTT | CSAKGPTGAGQPQHF
TRBJ1-4 | NA | TRBV12-3/TRBV12-4 | NA | TGTGCCAGCAGTTTATTAGGACAGTTGGAAAAACTGTTTTTT | CASSLLGQLEKLFF
TRBJ2-1 | NA | TRBV7-2 | NA | TGTGCCAGCAGCTTAGCAGAGGGGATTCCTTACAATGAGCAGTTCTTC | CASSLAEGIPYNEQFF
TRBJ1-5 | NA | TRBV6-2/TRBV6-3 | NA | TGTGCCAGCAGTCTCGGAACTCATCAGCCCCAGCATTTT | CASSLGTHQPQHF
TRBJ2-3 | many | TRBV24-1 | TRBD1 | TGTGCCACCAGTCCGGGACAGGGTTTGAATACGCAGTATTTT | CATSPGQGLNTQYF
TRBJ2-1 | NA | TRBV18 | NA | TGTGCCAGCTCACCAGGACAGCTTTACAATGAGCAGTTCTTC | CASSPGQLYNEQFF
TRBJ2-5 | many | TRBV28 | NA | TGTGCCAGCAGTCTAGGGACTTACCAAGAGACCCAGTACTTC | CASSLGTYQETQYF
TRBJ2-1 | few | TRBV2 | NA | TGTGCCAGCACCCTCCGCGGTGAGCAGTTCTTC | CASTLRGEQFF
TRBJ1-2 | NA | TRBV10-3 | NA | TGTGCCATCAGTGAGGGTGACTCGATATATGGCTACACCTTC | CAISEGDSIYGYTF
TRBJ1-4 | NA | TRBV30 | NA | TGTGCCTGGAGTGATGCGGGGTATCGAGAAAAACTGTTTTTT | CAWSDAGYREKLFF
TRBJ1-4 | NA | TRBV29-1 | TRBD1 | TGCAGCGTGGGACAGCTTAATGAAAAACTGTTTTTT | CSVGQLNEKLFF
TRBJ2-1 | once | TRBV24-1 | NA | TGTGCCACCAGTGATTCACACCGGGTCTATGAGCAGTTCTTC | CATSDSHRVYEQFF
TRBJ1-1 | NA | TRBV6-1 | TRBD1 | TGTGCCAGCAGTGAATTATCCCCCGGACAGGGCGAAGCTTTCTTT | CASSELSPGQGEAFF
TRBJ2-3 | NA | TRBV18 | TRBD2 | TGTGCCAGCTCACCACTCCGGGAGGGCACAGATACGCAGTATTTT | CASSPLREGTDTQYF
TRBJ2-7 | NA | TRBV28 | TRBD2 | TGTGCCAGCAGTCCTGGGTCACTAGCGGGAGAGGAGTACGAGCAGTACTTC | CASSPGSLAGEEYEQYF
TRBJ2-7 | many | TRBV11-2 | NA | TGTGCCAGCAGTGTTGTCTACGAGCAGTACTTC | CASSVVYEQYF
TRBJ2-1 | few | TRBV20-1 | NA | TGCAGTGCTATTAGCGGCCAATACAATGAGCAGTTCTTC | CSAISGQYNEQFF
TRBJ2-3 | NA | TRBV10-3 | NA | TGTGCCATCAAATTTGCCGGGGGATCCACAGATACGCAGTATTTT | CAIKFAGGSTDTQYF
TRBJ2-2 | NA | TRBV24-1 | NA | TGTGCCACCAGTGCCCCAGGGCGGGCGAACACCGGGGAGCTGTTTTTT | CATSAPGRANTGELFF
TRBJ2-3 | NA | TRBV30 | NA | TGTGCCTGGAGTGTTGGTCGTCTCACAGATACGCAGTATTTT | CAWSVGRLTDTQYF